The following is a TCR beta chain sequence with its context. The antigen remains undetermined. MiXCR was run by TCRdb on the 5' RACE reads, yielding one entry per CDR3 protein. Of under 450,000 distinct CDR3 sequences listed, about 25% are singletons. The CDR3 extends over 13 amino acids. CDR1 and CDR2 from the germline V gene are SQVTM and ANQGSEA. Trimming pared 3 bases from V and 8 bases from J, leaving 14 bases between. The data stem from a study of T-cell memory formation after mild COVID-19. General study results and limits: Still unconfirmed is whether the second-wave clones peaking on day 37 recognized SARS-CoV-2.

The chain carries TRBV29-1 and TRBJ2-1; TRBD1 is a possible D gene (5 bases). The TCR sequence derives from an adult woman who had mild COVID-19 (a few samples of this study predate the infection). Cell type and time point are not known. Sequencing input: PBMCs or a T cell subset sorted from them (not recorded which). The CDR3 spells CSVEDTRVHEQFF. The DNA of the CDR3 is TGCAGCGTTGAGGACACCAGGGTCCATGAGCAGTTCTTC.